What follows is one T cell receptor (beta chain) and its context. What this receptor recognizes is not known. Base-call qualities are not available, and no considerably larger clone is one nucleotide away. Based on the germline V gene, the CDR1 and CDR2 sequences are MDHEN and SYDVKM. Trimming removed 10 bases from V and 4 bases from J; the gene matches leave 5 bases unexplained. Taken from cysteine to phenylalanine, the CDR3 has 14 residues. This entry keeps only the CDR3 DNA: 42 bases, framed from base 1. This record comes from a study of blood T cell repertoires in COVID-19 (dated by TCRdb to 2018 to 2021). With regard to the full study: Collaborator samples came from the United States, Italy and Spain and covered acute and convalescent phases of COVID-19. The repertoires were made available in a free public database intended to serve as a resource for research on the immune response to SARS-CoV-2. The samples were drawn from the first 160 participants of the ongoing ImmuneRACE study and from 1,254 subjects provided by 6 global collaborators. Subjects who had been exposed to COVID-19, were actively infected with it, or had recovered from it provided the deeply sampled blood TCRbeta repertoires that made up the dataset. The material from the prospective study consisted of cDNA or gDNA derived from T cells, B-cell-depleted T cells, or PBMCs. A de-identified subject ID, COVID-19 status, age in years and sex were almost always included in the sample metadata. Where available, HLA class I and class II types were taken from metadata supplied by the sample provider and were not determined by assay-based typing. Study-level results and caveats: Clinical and demographic metadata were provided uncurated, with the amount varying by source and participant.

TCRbeta CDR3 regions were amplified from genomic DNA by means of the immunoSEQ Assay, a bias-controlled multiplex PCR. The published analysis was carried out like this. Nucleated cell counts per sample were estimated from amplification of reference gene primers within the assay. To quantify the absolute abundance of each unique TCRbeta CDR3 rearrangement, sequence reads were collapsed and filtered. For each sample, productive Simpson clonality was calculated by taking the square root of Simpson's diversity index across productive rearrangements. Drawn from immuneACCESS, this table holds only the in-frame rearrangements with V and J called that TCRdb kept. Clones are partly lost; checked studies trace under half to an unresolved V gene and leave the rest unexplained. For V, J and clone size, that table is used; D and trimming come from the DNA. The sample table lists around 100,000 clones, 70% to 90% of them with a count of one. Of the sample, more than 7% is held by the ten largest clones.

Another Seattle source contributed samples from volunteer blood donors who had recovered from COVID-19. Whole blood was collected in K2EDTA tubes by collaborating institutions according to the institutions' own protocols. For TCRbeta analysis, collaborators shipped samples as frozen whole blood, isolated PBMCs, or DNA extracted from either of those sample types. The specimen was peripheral blood. The TCR sequence derives from a woman in her seventies who had recovered from COVID-19. The chain employs TRBV28 and TRBJ2-1; 12 bases in the middle match TRBD2. The CDR3: CATKLAGGYNEQFF. The DNA sequence is TGTGCCACTAAACTAGCGGGAGGTTACAATGAGCAGTTCTTC.